The count of the clone carrying this T cell receptor (beta chain) is one. Primers for the PCR totalled 60 Vbeta and 13 Jbeta. In the original processing: Roughly 11 million of the 60 million to 80 million unique TCR beta chains counted in a later analysis were shared. The repertoire was sequenced with immunoSEQ multiplex PCR; TCRdb's copy has only in-frame clones and lacks some. The V and J calls and the clone size are those of that table, but D and trimming were determined from the DNA. The sample lists 200,000 to 300,000 clones, around four fifths occurring once. This entry belongs to a study of cytomegalovirus exposure and HLA in healthy donors. Overall study: Roughly four fifths of 398 genotyped donors fell in the Caucasian-associated ancestry cluster.

The J segment lost 3 bases and the V segment lost 4 bases, leaving 11 bases of the junction unmatched. The CDR3 is made up of 17 amino acids. CDR1 SEHNR and CDR2 FQNEAQ come from the germline V gene (reference sequence). The rearrangement joins TRBV7-9 to TRBJ2-2; TRBD1 agrees at 7 bases. The material sequenced was PBMCs. The sequence derives from a boy aged 5-17 years in good health and CMV-seronegative. This CDR3 reads CASSSASGTAYTGELFF. DNA for the CDR3: TGTGCCAGCAGCTCCGCATCCGGGACAGCGTACACCGGGGAGCTGTTTTTT.